Presented here are 5 T cell receptor beta chains from one specimen sequenced in a study of identical twins. A single record per CDR3 protein comes from TCRdb applying MiXCR to the 5' RACE reads. The profile shows around 290,000 distinct CDR3 sequences, 7.5% to 9.5% of them singletons. This same sample was also taken into another study, of yellow fever vaccine responses in identical twins.

The specimen sequenced was CD8+ T cells sorted from blood. These TCRs come from a woman under 30 in good health.

This clonotype was observed many times. This chain uses TRBV27 with TRBJ2-7; the D gene is possibly TRBD1 (6 bases). Trimming pared 8 bases from V and 8 bases from J, leaving 22 bases between. CDR1 MNHEY and CDR2 SMNVEV come from the germline V gene (reference sequence). This CDR3 comprises 14 residues. The CDR3 loop reads CASRTGTRLTKQYF. The CDR3 DNA follows: TGTGCCAGCCGTACCGGGACAAGACTTACGAAGCAGTACTTC.

This clonotype was counted only a few times. This sequence joins TRBV5-8 and TRBJ2-1, with 11 bases that match TRBD2. CDR1 is SGHTS, CDR2 YDEGEE, per germline. J lost 10 bases, V lost 2 bases, and 2 bases had no gene match. The length of the CDR3 is 13 residues. CDR3 amino acids: CASSFSGRAEQFF. The DNA for the CDR3 is TGTGCCAGCAGCTTTAGCGGGAGGGCCGAGCAGTTCTTC.

The V and J genes are TRBV6-2 or TRBV6-3 and TRBJ2-5, with TRBD1 matching over 9 bases. This CDR3 is 15 amino acids long. The V segment lost 6 bases and the J segment 4 bases; nucleotides outside the gene matches: 9. Germline V CDR1 and CDR2: MNHEY, SVGEGT. CDR3 sequence: CASRLRDRVLETQYF. The CDR3 DNA follows: TGTGCCAGCAGGCTCCGGGACAGGGTTTTAGAGACCCAGTACTTC.

This clonotype showed up many times. This chain uses TRBV7-9 with TRBJ2-1; 11 bases match TRBD2. The V gene end was trimmed by 0 bases and the J gene end by 4 bases; junction bases not matched to a gene: 5. Germline CDR1 reads SEHNR; CDR2 reads FQNEAQ (reference sequence). The CDR3 spans 17 residues. The CDR3 sequence is CASSLAIAGGPYNEQFF. The CDR3 DNA reads TGTGCCAGCAGCTTAGCTATAGCGGGAGGGCCATACAATGAGCAGTTCTTC.

This clonotype showed up many times. This chain links TRBV24-1 with TRBJ2-3; D might be TRBD1 (6 bases). In germline, CDR1 is KGHDR, CDR2 SFDVKD. The germline V and J ends were trimmed by 7 bases and 5 bases, with 9 bases remaining between them. CDR3 length: 12 amino acids. The CDR3 region has the DNA TGTGCCACCAGATCGACAGGAGATACGCAGTATTTT. Amino acids: CATRSTGDTQYF.